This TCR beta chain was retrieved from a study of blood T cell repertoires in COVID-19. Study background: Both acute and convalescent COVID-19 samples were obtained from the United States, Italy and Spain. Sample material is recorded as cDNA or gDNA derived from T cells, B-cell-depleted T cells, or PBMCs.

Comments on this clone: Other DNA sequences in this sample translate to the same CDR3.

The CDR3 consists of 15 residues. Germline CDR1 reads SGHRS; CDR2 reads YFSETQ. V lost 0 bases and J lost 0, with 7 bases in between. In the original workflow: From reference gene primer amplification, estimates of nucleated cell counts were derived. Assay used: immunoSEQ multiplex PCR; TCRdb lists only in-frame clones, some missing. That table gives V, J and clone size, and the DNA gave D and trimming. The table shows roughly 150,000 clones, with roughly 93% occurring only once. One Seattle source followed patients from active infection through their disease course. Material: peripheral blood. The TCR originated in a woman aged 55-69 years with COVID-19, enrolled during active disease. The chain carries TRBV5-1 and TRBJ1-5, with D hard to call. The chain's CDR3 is CASSLGGSSNQPQHF. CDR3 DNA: TGCGCCAGCAGCTTGGGAGGATCTAGCAATCAGCCCCAGCATTTT.